This T cell receptor (beta chain) was sequenced during a study of blood T cell repertoires in COVID-19. Study details: Sources were T cells, B-cell-depleted T cells, or PBMCs; the material itself was cDNA or gDNA.

This clone was seen once. Method: immunoSEQ multiplex PCR; TCRdb's copy keeps in-frame clones and lacks some. The top ten clones hold 0.87% of a sample with nearly 250,000 clones, around 89% of them seen once. The receptor's source is a man aged 50-60 years who had been exposed to COVID-19. Source material: PBMCs or T cells enriched from blood (not recorded which).

CDR3 nucleotides: TGTGCCAGCAGAGGAGGACAGGTCTCCGAGCAGTACGTC. Protein: CASRGGQVSEQYV. The chain carries TRBV2 and TRBJ2-7, with 7 nucleotides matching TRBD1. Trimming removed 6 bases from V and 6 bases from J; junction bases left unmatched: 8. The CDR3 contains 13 residues. CDR1 and CDR2 from the germline V gene are SNHLY and FYNNEI.